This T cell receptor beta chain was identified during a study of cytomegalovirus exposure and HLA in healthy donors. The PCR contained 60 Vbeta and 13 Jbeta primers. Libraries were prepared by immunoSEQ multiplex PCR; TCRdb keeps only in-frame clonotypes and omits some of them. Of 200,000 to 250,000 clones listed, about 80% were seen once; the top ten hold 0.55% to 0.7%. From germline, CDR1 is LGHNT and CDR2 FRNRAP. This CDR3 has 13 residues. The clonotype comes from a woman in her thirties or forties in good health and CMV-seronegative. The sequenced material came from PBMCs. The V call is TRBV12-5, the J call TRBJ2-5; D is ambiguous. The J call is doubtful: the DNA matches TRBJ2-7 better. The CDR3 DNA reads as TGTGCTAGTGGAAGTCTTACCGCCTACGAGCAGTACTTC. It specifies CASGSLTAYEQYF.